This T cell receptor (beta chain) emerged from a study of blood T cell repertoires in COVID-19 (TCRdb year 2020). About the study as a whole: The collaborator samples originated in the United States, Italy and Spain and spanned the acute and convalescent phases of COVID-19. The repertoires were released in a freely available public database meant as a resource for research on the immune response to SARS-CoV-2. The prospective study material was composed of cDNA or gDNA derived from T cells, B-cell-depleted T cells, or PBMCs. Where available, HLA class I and class II types were taken from metadata supplied by the sample provider and were not determined by assay-based typing. Samples were obtained from the ongoing ImmuneRACE study (first 160 participants) and from approximately 1,200 subjects provided by 6 global collaborators. The dataset comprised deeply sampled blood TCRbeta repertoires from subjects exposed to, actively infected with, or recovered from COVID-19. Sample metadata almost always included a de-identified subject ID, COVID-19 status, age in years and sex. Broader findings and caveats from the paper: Clinical and demographic metadata were provided uncurated, with the amount varying by source and participant.

Whole blood was collected in K2EDTA tubes by collaborating institutions according to the institutions' own protocols. Collaborator samples were shipped for TCRbeta analysis as frozen whole blood, isolated PBMCs, or DNA extracted from either sample type. Cut back by 0 bases and 9 bases, the V and J ends lie 15 bases apart. The CDR1 and CDR2 encoded by the germline V gene are SGHTA and FQGNSA. The CDR3 has 15 amino acids, counting the end cysteine and phenylalanine. The only DNA kept is the CDR3, 45 bases in frame from the first base. Remarks on this clone: The target of this receptor is not known. Base quality data are lacking; no much larger clone is found one base away.

The immunoSEQ Assay, a bias-controlled multiplex PCR, was used to amplify TCRbeta CDR3 regions from genomic DNA. Regarding the original processing steps: Nucleated cell counts per sample were estimated from amplification of reference gene primers within the assay. To quantify the absolute abundance of each unique TCRbeta CDR3 rearrangement, sequence reads were collapsed and filtered. For each sample, productive Simpson clonality was calculated as the square root of Simpson's diversity index over productive rearrangements. TCRdb limited this immuneACCESS table to in-frame rearrangements with V and J called. A share of clones is missing; checked studies link under half to unresolved V genes, and the rest is unexplained. V and J calls and clone size come straight from that table; D and trimming were deduced from the DNA. A total of about 110,000 clones appear in this sample, more than 70% of them only once. The ten largest clones capture less than 5% of the sample.

The receptor was derived from a human donor in a cohort sampled during active COVID-19. Source material: peripheral blood. The rearrangement combines TRBV7-2 with TRBJ2-1; no confident D gene assignment can be made. The sequenced DNA is TGTGCCAGCAGCTTAGCGGGCCACGTTAGTGGTGAGCAGTTCTTC. Its protein reads: CASSLAGHVSGEQFF.